This T cell receptor (beta chain) was sequenced for a study of blood T cell repertoires in COVID-19. Background on the study: COVID-19 samples collected from the United States, Italy and Spain covered acute and convalescent phases.

The CDR3 has 16 amino acids. V trimming: 6 bases; J trimming: 5 bases; junction bases outside the gene matches: 10. Per germline, CDR1 MNHNY and CDR2 SVGAGI (reference sequence). TCRdb keeps only in-frame clones here, not all; method: immunoSEQ multiplex PCR. The data show around 110,000 clones, with 90% seen just once and under 2% held by the top ten. The receptor's source is a human donor with active COVID-19. The donor label of this sample is uncertain. The sample consisted of peripheral blood. The chain links TRBV6-6 to TRBJ2-5; TRBD1 matches 12 bases. The CDR3 loop is CASSPGQGASKETQYF. CDR3 nucleotides: TGTGCCAGCAGCCCGGGACAGGGGGCAAGTAAGGAGACCCAGTACTTC.